Listed below are T cell receptor beta chains from one sample, sequenced in a study of shared clonotypes between healthy human individuals. Produced via immunoSEQ multiplex PCR; TCRdb's table is partial and in-frame only. The table includes nearly 600,000 clones, 95% detected once. Sequenced input: naive CD8+ T cells sorted from blood. These receptors were taken from a woman between 25 and 40 years old in good health. The CDR3 runs from the conserved cysteine through the conserved F or W. Each record gives: J gene, clone size, V gene, D gene, CDR3 protein, CDR3 DNA. The D gene is left open where the match is weak. Size is omitted from some rows. Given values are once, few, many or a class for expanded clones.

j_gene: TRBJ1-1; abundance: -; v_gene: TRBV30; d_gene: -; CDR3aa: CAWSVTNTEAFF; CDR3nt: TGTGCCTGGAGTGTAACGAACACTGAAGCTTTCTTT
j_gene: TRBJ2-7; abundance: -; v_gene: TRBV7-8; d_gene: TRBD1; CDR3aa: CASSLGTGLKYEQYF; CDR3nt: TGTGCCAGCAGCTTAGGGACAGGTTTAAAGTACGAGCAGTACTTC
j_gene: TRBJ2-7; abundance: -; v_gene: TRBV6-6; d_gene: -; CDR3aa: CASSYNPLNISYEQYF; CDR3nt: TGTGCCAGCAGTTACAACCCCCTCAATATATCCTACGAGCAGTACTTC
j_gene: TRBJ1-1; abundance: -; v_gene: TRBV5-6; d_gene: -; CDR3aa: CASSLGGLTEAFF; CDR3nt: TGTGCCAGCAGCTTGGGAGGTCTCACTGAAGCTTTCTTT
j_gene: TRBJ2-3; abundance: -; v_gene: TRBV19; d_gene: TRBD2; CDR3aa: CASSSGLDADTQYF; CDR3nt: TGTGCCAGTAGTAGCGGACTAGATGCAGATACGCAGTATTTT
j_gene: TRBJ2-7; abundance: -; v_gene: TRBV27; d_gene: -; CDR3aa: CASKSYEQYF; CDR3nt: TGTGCCAGCAAATCCTACGAGCAGTACTTC
j_gene: TRBJ2-1; abundance: -; v_gene: TRBV19; d_gene: -; CDR3aa: CASSRTGEHNEQFF; CDR3nt: TGTGCCAGTAGTAGGACGGGAGAACACAATGAGCAGTTCTTC
j_gene: TRBJ1-1; abundance: -; v_gene: TRBV14; d_gene: -; CDR3aa: CASSPLEALESFF; CDR3nt: TGTGCCAGCAGCCCCCTCGAGGCCCTTGAATCTTTCTTT
j_gene: TRBJ2-7; abundance: -; v_gene: TRBV18; d_gene: TRBD2; CDR3aa: CASSPPGSSFGGEQYF; CDR3nt: TGTGCCAGCTCACCACCGGGGAGTTCCTTCGGGGGGGAGCAGTACTTC
j_gene: TRBJ1-1; abundance: -; v_gene: TRBV7-9; d_gene: -; CDR3aa: CASSLRGPEAFF; CDR3nt: TGTGCCAGCAGTCTTAGGGGCCCTGAAGCTTTCTTT
j_gene: TRBJ1-5; abundance: -; v_gene: TRBV5-6; d_gene: -; CDR3aa: CASSLRQAYSNQPQHF; CDR3nt: TGTGCCAGCAGCTTAAGGCAGGCTTATAGCAATCAGCCCCAGCATTTT
j_gene: TRBJ2-1; abundance: -; v_gene: TRBV10-3; d_gene: TRBD1; CDR3aa: CAISDTAGTESYNEQFF; CDR3nt: TGTGCCATCAGTGATACCGCCGGGACAGAGTCCTACAATGAGCAGTTCTTC
j_gene: TRBJ1-2; abundance: -; v_gene: TRBV6-6; d_gene: -; CDR3aa: CASSPTPDRTFGYTF; CDR3nt: TGTGCCAGCAGCCCAACCCCAGACCGGACTTTTGGCTACACCTTC
j_gene: TRBJ1-2; abundance: -; v_gene: TRBV4-1; d_gene: -; CDR3aa: CASSQEEGGTYGYTF; CDR3nt: TGCGCCAGCAGCCAAGAAGAGGGGGGGACCTATGGCTACACCTTC
j_gene: TRBJ2-1; abundance: -; v_gene: TRBV27; d_gene: -; CDR3aa: CASSLNTESSYNEQFF; CDR3nt: TGTGCCAGCAGTTTAAACACAGAGAGCTCCTACAATGAGCAGTTCTTC
j_gene: TRBJ2-3; abundance: -; v_gene: TRBV28; d_gene: TRBD2; CDR3aa: CASSLEREGSEDTQYF; CDR3nt: TGTGCCAGCAGTTTAGAGCGGGAGGGCTCGGAAGATACGCAGTATTTT
j_gene: TRBJ2-7; abundance: -; v_gene: TRBV7-7; d_gene: -; CDR3aa: CASSLGRGDSYEQYF; CDR3nt: TGTGCCAGCAGCTTAGGTCGTGGGGATTCCTACGAGCAGTACTTC
j_gene: TRBJ1-5; abundance: -; v_gene: TRBV27; d_gene: TRBD1; CDR3aa: CASSHLGTGNQPQHF; CDR3nt: TGTGCCAGCAGTCACCTCGGGACAGGAAATCAGCCCCAGCATTTT
j_gene: TRBJ2-7; abundance: -; v_gene: TRBV27; d_gene: TRBD1; CDR3aa: CASSSGTAMGQYF; CDR3nt: TGTGCCAGCAGTTCCGGGACAGCGATGGGGCAGTACTTC
j_gene: TRBJ2-3; abundance: -; v_gene: TRBV6-6; d_gene: -; CDR3aa: CASNQLDPSDAQYF; CDR3nt: TGTGCCAGCAACCAACTAGACCCCTCCGACGCGCAGTATTTT
j_gene: TRBJ2-7; abundance: -; v_gene: TRBV5-8; d_gene: -; CDR3aa: CASSLAVYEQYF; CDR3nt: TGTGCCAGCAGCTTGGCCGTCTACGAGCAGTACTTC
j_gene: TRBJ1-1; abundance: -; v_gene: TRBV11-2; d_gene: -; CDR3aa: CASSEMGGNTEAFF; CDR3nt: TGTGCCAGCAGCGAGATGGGCGGGAACACTGAAGCTTTCTTT
j_gene: TRBJ2-2; abundance: -; v_gene: TRBV6-6; d_gene: -; CDR3aa: CASSTTGELFF; CDR3nt: TGTGCCAGCAGCACCACCGGGGAGCTGTTTTTT
j_gene: TRBJ2-1; abundance: -; v_gene: TRBV5-8; d_gene: -; CDR3aa: CASSLERNARVSEQFF; CDR3nt: TGTGCCAGCAGCTTGGAGAGGAACGCACGGGTTTCCGAGCAGTTCTTC
j_gene: TRBJ2-7; abundance: once; v_gene: TRBV6-5; d_gene: -; CDR3aa: CASSYSGEEQYF; CDR3nt: TGTGCCAGCAGTTACTCAGGGGAAGAGCAGTACTTC
j_gene: TRBJ2-7; abundance: -; v_gene: TRBV27; d_gene: TRBD1; CDR3aa: CASSLSGTGYTYEQYF; CDR3nt: TGTGCCAGCAGTTTATCAGGGACAGGGTATACCTACGAGCAGTACTTC
j_gene: TRBJ2-1; abundance: -; v_gene: TRBV27; d_gene: -; CDR3aa: CASSLFSYNEQFF; CDR3nt: TGTGCCAGCAGTTTATTCTCCTACAATGAGCAGTTCTTC
j_gene: TRBJ2-1; abundance: -; v_gene: TRBV9; d_gene: TRBD1; CDR3aa: CASSTHRDRGSHEQFF; CDR3nt: TGTGCCAGCAGCACTCACCGGGACAGGGGATCCCATGAGCAGTTCTTC
j_gene: TRBJ1-2; abundance: once; v_gene: TRBV6-5; d_gene: -; CDR3aa: CASTPNGGYGYTF; CDR3nt: TGTGCCAGCACCCCTAATGGGGGCTATGGCTACACCTTC
j_gene: TRBJ2-7; abundance: -; v_gene: TRBV5-5; d_gene: TRBD2; CDR3aa: CASSWTSGGYEQYF; CDR3nt: TGTGCCAGCAGCTGGACTAGCGGGGGCTACGAGCAGTACTTC
j_gene: TRBJ2-7; abundance: -; v_gene: TRBV4-2; d_gene: -; CDR3aa: CASSQDWETYEQYF; CDR3nt: TGTGCCAGCAGCCAAGATTGGGAAACCTACGAGCAGTACTTC
j_gene: TRBJ1-1; abundance: once; v_gene: TRBV27; d_gene: TRBD1; CDR3aa: CASSLGGGTGNTEAFF; CDR3nt: TGTGCCAGCAGTTTGGGGGGAGGGACAGGGAACACTGAAGCTTTCTTT
j_gene: TRBJ1-1; abundance: -; v_gene: TRBV28; d_gene: -; CDR3aa: CASSSPLRNTEAFF; CDR3nt: TGTGCCAGCAGTTCACCTCTGAGGAACACTGAAGCTTTCTTT
j_gene: TRBJ2-2; abundance: -; v_gene: TRBV19; d_gene: TRBD2; CDR3aa: CASIAGHGELFF; CDR3nt: TGTGCCTCAATAGCGGGACACGGGGAGCTGTTTTTT
j_gene: TRBJ2-7; abundance: -; v_gene: TRBV29-1; d_gene: TRBD2; CDR3aa: CSVTTSDEQYF; CDR3nt: TGCAGCGTCACGACTAGCGACGAGCAGTACTTC
j_gene: TRBJ2-2; abundance: -; v_gene: TRBV19; d_gene: -; CDR3aa: CASSRGPGGELFF; CDR3nt: TGTGCCAGTAGTCGGGGCCCCGGAGGGGAGCTGTTTTTT
j_gene: TRBJ2-3; abundance: -; v_gene: TRBV19; d_gene: TRBD2; CDR3aa: CASSTGLESTDTQYF; CDR3nt: TGTGCCAGTAGTACCGGACTAGAGAGCACAGATACGCAGTATTTT
j_gene: TRBJ1-2; abundance: -; v_gene: TRBV19; d_gene: TRBD1; CDR3aa: CASSIGFDRVYGYTF; CDR3nt: TGTGCCAGTAGTATTGGGTTCGACAGGGTCTATGGCTACACCTTC
j_gene: TRBJ2-4; abundance: -; v_gene: TRBV27; d_gene: TRBD1; CDR3aa: CASSPQTGAAIQYF; CDR3nt: TGTGCCAGCAGCCCCCAGACAGGGGCTGCCATTCAGTACTTC
j_gene: TRBJ1-6; abundance: -; v_gene: TRBV7-5; d_gene: -; CDR3aa: CVRADRGGWNSPLHF; CDR3nt: TGTGTCAGAGCCGACAGGGGAGGATGGAATTCACCCCTCCACTTT